One and the same sample provided the 31 T cell receptor beta chains below, sequenced in a study of T cell responses to AZD1222 COVID-19 vaccine (dated by TCRdb to about 2021). Library construction relied on the immunoSEQ multiplex PCR assay. TCRdb carries this immuneACCESS record with in-frame sequences only. Its versions omit some clonotypes, under half of them owing to an unresolved V gene in the studies checked, with the rest unexplained. The sample data list 150,000 or so clones, and more than 90% of these were observed just once. About 1.4% of the sample is in the top ten clones. The meaning of the sample's time point label: about 28 days (+/-7) after the second vaccine dose. Sequenced material: peripheral blood, taken 28 days after the second AZD1222 dose. Source of these receptors: an adult who received the AZD1222 COVID-19 vaccine.

This chain uses TRBV13 with TRBJ2-7; D perhaps matches TRBD1 (6 bases). This CDR3 is built from 14 residues. V shed 0 bases and J shed 3 bases, with 9 bases lying between them. Germline CDR1 reads PRHDT; CDR2 reads FYEKMQ (reference sequence). The CDR3 bases are TGTGCCAGCAGCTTAGGCCTAGGGGGCTACGAGCAGTACTTC. Amino acids: CASSLGLGGYEQYF.

The chain recombines TRBV10-3 with TRBJ2-2; TRBD2 matches 8 bases. Germline V gives CDR1 ENHRY, CDR2 SYGVKD. V trimming: 7 bases; J trimming: 3 bases; junction bases outside the gene matches: 22. This CDR3 has 20 amino acids. CDR3 loop: CAITPTSSGPLGGDTGELFF. The CDR3 nucleotides read TGTGCCATCACCCCGACGTCTAGCGGGCCCCTTGGTGGAGACACCGGGGAGCTGTTTTTT.

The rearrangement uses TRBV12-3 or TRBV12-4 and TRBJ1-1, with D unresolved. The CDR3 loop spans 11 amino acids. The V end was cut by 7 bases, the J end by 8 bases, with 11 bases between. CDR3 region: CASIDPGEAFF. The DNA for the CDR3 is TGTGCCAGCATCGACCCGGGAGAAGCTTTCTTT.

This rearrangement joins TRBV7-8 to TRBJ1-6; 7 bases are shared with TRBD1. The J segment lost 11 bases and the V segment lost 7 bases, leaving 8 bases of the junction unmatched. CDR3 length: 13 amino acids. Germline CDR1 reads SGHVS; CDR2 reads FQNEAQ. CDR3 residues: CASNDRAGAPLHF. The CDR3 region has the DNA TGTGCCAGCAACGACAGGGCGGGAGCACCCCTCCACTTT.

This clone was detected once. V gene TRBV4-1 combines with J gene TRBJ1-5; D remains unclear. The CDR3 length is 16 residues. Germline V lookup: CDR1 MGHRA, CDR2 YSYEKL. V was trimmed by 0 bases and J by 3 bases, leaving 12 bases between them. CDR3 DNA sequence: TGCGCCAGCAGCCAAGATTCAGGAGCGTACAATCAGCCCCAGCATTTT. It specifies CASSQDSGAYNQPQHF.

This clone has only one observation. The V gene is TRBV12-3 or TRBV12-4, the J gene TRBJ1-2; D unclear. The CDR3 has 13 residues. V was shortened by 1 base and J by 2 bases, with 5 bases between the two germline ends. CDR3 loop: CASSLGNNYGYTF. CDR3 nucleotide sequence: TGTGCCAGCAGTTTAGGGAACAACTATGGCTACACCTTC.

This chain uses TRBV28 with TRBJ1-5, with 7 nucleotides matching TRBD1. This CDR3 has 18 residues. Losses at the gene ends were 4 bases for V and 0 bases for J; bases not matched to a gene: 12. The germline CDR1 and CDR2 sequences are MDHEN and SYDVKM. CDR3 protein: CASSYLTGTEYSNQPQHF. The CDR3 DNA sequence: TGTGCCAGCAGTTATCTGACAGGGACTGAATATAGCAATCAGCCCCAGCATTTT. Filled out from reference TRBV28 and TRBJ1-5, the complete variable domain reads DVKVTQSSRYLVKRTGEKVFLECVQDMDHENMFWYRQDPGLGLRLIYFSYDVKMKEKGDIPEGYSVSREKKERFSLILESASTNQTSMYLCASSYLTGTEYSNQPQHFGDGTRLSIL.

The V and J genes are TRBV27 and TRBJ2-7; 10 nucleotides line up with TRBD2. V shed 5 bases and J 4 bases; nucleotides not matched to a gene: 8. CDR3 length: 15 residues. The V gene's germline CDR1 is MNHEY and CDR2 SMNVEV (reference sequence). The CDR3 DNA reads TGTGCCAGCAGTCACGTATGGACTAGCGGTTACGAGCAGTACTTC. It specifies CASSHVWTSGYEQYF.

V and J are TRBV5-5 and TRBJ1-2; no clear D gene. The CDR3 is 13 amino acids. The V gene lost 4 bases and the J gene lost 1 base, with 8 bases spanning the gap. The V gene's germline CDR1 is SGHKS and CDR2 YYEKEE (reference sequence). The CDR3: CASSGNINYGYTF. As DNA, the CDR3 is TGTGCCAGCAGCGGAAACATTAACTATGGCTACACCTTC. The full variable domain, with the rest looked up from reference TRBV5-5 and TRBJ1-2, is DAGVTQSPTHLIKTRGQQVTLRCSPISGHKSVSWYQQVLGQGPQFIFQYYEKEERGRGNFPDRFSARQFPNYSSELNVNALLLGDSALYLCASSGNINYGYTFGSGTRLTVV.

The chain uses TRBV28 and TRBJ1-2; D possibly corresponds to TRBD1 (5 bases). The CDR3 runs to 11 residues. V was trimmed by 11 bases and J by 8 bases, leaving 15 bases between them. The germline V gene has CDR1 MDHEN and CDR2 SYDVKM. The CDR3 nucleotides are TGTGCCGGCTCTCGGCAGGGAGGCTACACCTTC. It is translated as CAGSRQGGYTF.

The chain employs TRBV5-6 and TRBJ2-1; D might be TRBD2 (6 bases). Germline CDR1 is SGHDT and CDR2 is YYEEEE. CDR3 length: 13 amino acids. Deletions cut 0 bases from V and 8 bases from J, with 9 bases between. The CDR3: CASSLVGGDEQFF. The CDR3, as DNA: TGTGCCAGCAGCTTGGTGGGGGGAGATGAGCAGTTCTTC. Complete variable domain (other parts from reference TRBV5-6 and TRBJ2-1): DAGVTQSPTHLIKTRGQQVTLRCSPKSGHDTVSWYQQALGQGPQFIFQYYEEEERQRGNFPDRFSGHQFPNYSSELNVNALLLGDSALYLCASSLVGGDEQFFGPGTRLTVL.

The J gene is TRBJ1-3, the V gene TRBV30; the D gene is possibly TRBD1 (6 bases). This CDR3 is built from 18 residues. The V end lost 1 base, the J end lost 8 bases, and 27 bases lay between the germline ends. CDR1 is GTSNPN, CDR2 SVGIG, per germline (reference sequence). The CDR3 DNA reads TGTGCCTGGAGTGGCTACTTCCTCCTCGGGACAACGGTGTACACCATATATTTT. Encoded protein: CAWSGYFLLGTTVYTIYF.

This chain links TRBV2 with TRBJ2-1; 7 bases are a match to TRBD2. V lost 8 bases to trimming and J lost 0 bases; unmatched junction nucleotides: 13. The germline V gene has CDR1 SNHLY and CDR2 FYNNEI. CDR3 length: 17 residues. The CDR3: CASGGGLVGNSYNEQFF. CDR3 sequence (DNA): TGTGCCAGCGGTGGAGGACTAGTGGGGAACTCCTACAATGAGCAGTTCTTC.

The CDR3 here is CASSPRGRHQPQHF. The DNA of the CDR3 is TGTGCCAGCAGCCCCCGGGGGAGGCATCAGCCCCAGCATTTT. The chain couples TRBV13 to TRBJ1-5, with TRBD1 as a possible D gene (5 bases). CDR1 is PRHDT and CDR2 is FYEKMQ in the germline V gene (reference sequence). The V end lost 5 bases, the J end lost 5 bases, and 13 bases lay between the germline ends. This CDR3 has 14 amino acids.

The rearrangement joins TRBV2 to TRBJ1-5, with 9 bases lining up with TRBD1. The J segment lost 9 bases and the V segment lost 8 bases, leaving 11 bases of the junction unmatched. The CDR3 is 14 residues long. Germline CDR1 reads SNHLY; CDR2 reads FYNNEI. The CDR3, as DNA: TGTGCCAGCGACGCTACAGGGGGCAATTCGCCCCAGCATTTT. It is translated as CASDATGGNSPQHF.

The chain couples TRBV4-2 to TRBJ2-7; D might be TRBD2 (7 bases). Trimming cost V 0 bases and J 6 bases, with 15 bases left between them. The CDR3 loop spans 15 amino acids. Germline CDR1 and CDR2: LGHNA and YNFKEQ. The DNA of the CDR3 is TGTGCCAGCAGCCAAGATCGAACGGGGGGCGTCGAGCAGTACTTC. Translation gives CASSQDRTGGVEQYF.

The CDR3 nucleotides read TGTGCCAGCAGTTTATCCAGGGTGGGAGAGCAGTACTTC. Encoded protein: CASSLSRVGEQYF. The V call is TRBV27, the J call TRBJ2-7; tentatively, D is TRBD1 (5 bases). Germline lookup yields CDR1 MNHEY and CDR2 SMNVEV (reference sequence). CDR3 length equals 13 residues. Between the trimmed V and J ends, which lost 0 bases and 7 bases, there was a span of 10 bases.

The rearrangement links TRBV10-1 to TRBJ2-2; the D is unclear. Germline CDR1 reads WNHNN; CDR2 reads SYGVQD (reference sequence). V lost 6 bases, J lost 4 bases, and 9 bases lay in between. The CDR3 has 13 residues. The CDR3 is CASSRDGTGELFF. In DNA, the CDR3 is TGCGCCAGCAGCCGCGACGGCACCGGGGAGCTGTTTTTT.

This clone has just one count. The chain couples TRBV10-1 to TRBJ2-7; D ambiguous. The CDR3 is 13 residues long. CDR1 and CDR2 (germline): WNHNN, SYGVQD (reference sequence). Trimming stripped 3 bases from V and 3 bases from J, with 9 bases between. As DNA, the CDR3 is TGCGCCAGCAGTGAACACGGCAGCTACGAGCAGTACTTC. Protein: CASSEHGSYEQYF.

This chain links TRBV6-5 with TRBJ2-7, with D perhaps matching TRBD2 (6 bases). V lost 7 bases to trimming and J lost 3 bases, with 19 bases between them. Per the germline V gene, CDR1 is MNHEY and CDR2 is SVGAGI. The CDR3 extends over 15 amino acids. CDR3 DNA sequence: TGTGCCAGCAACCCGGCGCCTAGCGATATCTACGAGCAGTACTTC. Protein product: CASNPAPSDIYEQYF.

The chain is built from TRBV4-1 and TRBJ1-5; no definite D call. Per the germline V gene, CDR1 is MGHRA and CDR2 is YSYEKL. This CDR3 spans 17 amino acids. V was pared by 1 base and J by 3 bases, with 16 bases between. This CDR3 is CASSQGRASRVNQPQHF. CDR3 DNA sequence: TGCGCCAGCAGCCAAGGGCGAGCCTCGAGGGTCAATCAGCCCCAGCATTTT.

The chain recombines TRBV5-1 with TRBJ1-4; 7 bases are shared with TRBD1. J gave up 7 bases and V 4 bases, and 22 bases lay outside the gene matches. Germline lookup yields CDR1 SGHRS and CDR2 YFSETQ. The CDR3 totals 19 residues. The DNA of the CDR3 is TGCGCCAGCAGCCTACTGAAATCGGGACAGCAACCAGACCTTGAAAAACTGTTTTTT. Residues: CASSLLKSGQQPDLEKLFF.

V is TRBV19 and J is TRBJ2-5; D tentatively fits TRBD1 or TRBD2 (6 bases each). This CDR3 is 15 amino acids long. V gave up 3 bases and J gave up 4 bases, with 15 bases separating them. From germline, CDR1 is LNHDA and CDR2 SQIVND (reference sequence). CDR3 in amino acids: CASSMRRDKAETQYF. The CDR3 DNA sequence: TGTGCCAGTAGTATGCGGCGGGACAAAGCAGAGACCCAGTACTTC.

The rearrangement uses TRBV19 and TRBJ2-7; 11 nucleotides line up with TRBD1. Germline V CDR1 and CDR2: LNHDA, SQIVND (reference sequence). This CDR3 region has 15 residues. Trimming at V came to 6 bases and at J to 3 bases, leaving 7 bases not matched to a gene. The CDR3 nucleotides read TGTGCCAGTAGCCATGGACAGGGGGCAGGCTACGAGCAGTACTTC. Encoded protein: CASSHGQGAGYEQYF. The complete variable domain, with remaining parts taken from reference TRBV19 and TRBJ2-7, reads DGGITQSPKYLFRKEGQNVTLSCEQNLNHDAMYWYRQDPGQGLRLIYYSQIVNDFQKGDIAEGYSVSREKKESFPLTVTSAQKNPTAFYLCASSHGQGAGYEQYFGPGTRLTVT.

The table lists this clone with a few counts. The chain employs TRBV24-1 and TRBJ1-2, with TRBD1 matching over 9 bases. This CDR3 region has 13 residues. J gave up 5 bases and V 7 bases, and 4 bases lay outside the gene matches. CDR1 is KGHDR, CDR2 SFDVKD, per germline. Here the CDR3 DNA reads TGTGCCACCAGAGGGACAGGGCAATATGGCTACACCTTC. Translated: CATRGTGQYGYTF.

This clone was counted a single time. The chain is built from TRBV5-1 and TRBJ1-3; D perhaps matches TRBD1 (5 bases). CDR1 SGHRS and CDR2 YFSETQ come from the germline V gene. Trimming left V 4 bases short and J 1 base short, with 12 bases between. The CDR3 length is 15 residues. CDR3 nucleotides: TGCGCCAGCAGCCGGGACCTCGGGTCTGGAAACACCATATATTTT. This sequence encodes CASSRDLGSGNTIYF. Using reference TRBV5-1 and TRBJ1-3 for the parts outside the CDR3, the full variable domain is KAGVTQTPRYLIKTRGQQVTLSCSPISGHRSVSWYQQTPGQGLQFLFEYFSETQRNKGNFPGRFSGRQFSNSRSEMNVSTLELGDSALYLCASSRDLGSGNTIYFGEGSWLTVV.

The chain recombines TRBV5-8 with TRBJ1-1, with D unresolved. CDR1 SGHTS and CDR2 YDEGEE come from the germline V gene. Deletions cut 2 bases from V and 4 bases from J, with 9 bases between. CDR3 length equals 13 residues. The CDR3 protein is CASSLEVGTEAFF. The CDR3 region has the DNA TGTGCCAGCAGCTTAGAGGTTGGCACTGAAGCTTTCTTT.

The rearrangement joins TRBV18 to TRBJ1-1; 7 positions match TRBD1. Germline trimming cut 8 bases from V and 1 base from J; bases unmatched to any gene: 7. Looked up from germline, CDR1 is KGHSH and CDR2 is LQKENI. This CDR3 has 14 residues. The DNA for the CDR3 is TGTGCCAGCGGCATGACAGGGTGGAACACTGAAGCTTTCTTT. It codes for CASGMTGWNTEAFF.

The chain is built from TRBV30 and TRBJ1-2; perhaps TRBD1 as D (5 bases). Germline V lookup: CDR1 GTSNPN, CDR2 SVGIG (reference sequence). The CDR3 is 15 residues long. V lost 2 bases, J lost 4 bases, and 17 bases lay in between. CDR3 amino acids: CAWSLGRVASYGYTF. DNA for the CDR3: TGTGCCTGGAGTTTGGGCAGGGTGGCCTCCTATGGCTACACCTTC. Full variable domain (rest looked up from reference TRBV30 and TRBJ1-2): SQTIHQWPATLVQPVGSPLSLECTVEGTSNPNLYWYRQAAGRGLQLLFYSVGIGQISSEVPQNLSASRPQDRQFILSSKKLLLSDSGFYLCAWSLGRVASYGYTFGSGTRLTVV.

CDR3 sequence reads: CASSPSGTASLFGNTIYF. CDR3 nucleotides: TGTGCCAGCAGTCCATCCGGGACGGCGAGCCTTTTTGGAAACACCATATATTTT. The rearrangement links TRBV27 to TRBJ1-3, with D possibly TRBD1 on 5 matching bases. With 5 bases removed from V and 3 bases from J, the gap between germline ends came to 23 bases. The CDR3 has 18 residues. Germline CDR1 reads MNHEY; CDR2 reads SMNVEV (reference sequence).

This clone was detected a few times. The chain links TRBV2 to TRBJ2-7; 12 nucleotides line up with TRBD1. The J segment lost 0 bases and the V segment lost 4 bases, leaving 4 bases of the junction unmatched. Germline CDR1 SNHLY, CDR2 FYNNEI. The CDR3 extends over 16 amino acids. The CDR3 DNA follows: TGTGCCAGCAGTGTGGGACAGGGGGCGGCCTCCTACGAGCAGTACTTC. As protein: CASSVGQGAASYEQYF.